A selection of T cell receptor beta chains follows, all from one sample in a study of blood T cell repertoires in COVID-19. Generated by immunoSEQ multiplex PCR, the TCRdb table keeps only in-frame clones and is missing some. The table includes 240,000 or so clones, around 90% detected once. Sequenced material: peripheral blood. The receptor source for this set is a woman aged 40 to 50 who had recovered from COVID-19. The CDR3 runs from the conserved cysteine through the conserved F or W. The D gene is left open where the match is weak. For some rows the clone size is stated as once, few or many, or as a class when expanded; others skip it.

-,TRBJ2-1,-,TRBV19,TGTGCCAGTAGTATGAGGGGGGGGAATGAGCAGTTCTTC,CASSMRGGNEQFF
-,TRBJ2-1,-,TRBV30,TGTGCCTGGAGTGTACGGGGCAATGAGCAGTTCTTC,CAWSVRGNEQFF
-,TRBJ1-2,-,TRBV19,TGTGCCAGTAGTACGCGGACAGTCGGTGGAACCTATGGCTACACCTTC,CASSTRTVGGTYGYTF
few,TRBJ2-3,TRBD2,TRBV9,TGTGCCAGCAGCCCCCGAGCTAGCGGGAGCGCAGATACGCAGTATTTT,CASSPRASGSADTQYF
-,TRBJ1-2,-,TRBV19,TGTGCCAGTAGTACTTGGGGGGGCCCGAGGAGTGTCCGAGGACGAAAAAACTATGGCTACACCTTC,CASSTWGGPRSVRGRKNYGYTF
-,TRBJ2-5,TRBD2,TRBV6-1,TGTGCCAGCAGTGAAGCGGGGCTAGCGGGAGGGCGAGAGACCCAGTACTTC,CASSEAGLAGGRETQYF
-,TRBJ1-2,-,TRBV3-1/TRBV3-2,TGTGCCAGCAGCACAAGGGGGGGCTCTGGCTACACCTTC,CASSTRGGSGYTF
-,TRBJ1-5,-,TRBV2,TGTGCCAGCGCCAGGGAGGGCTACAATCAGCCCCAGCATTTT,CASAREGYNQPQHF
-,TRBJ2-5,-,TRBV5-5,TGTGCCAGCAGCACCCTGGGGGGGCCCCAAGAGACCCAGTACTTC,CASSTLGGPQETQYF
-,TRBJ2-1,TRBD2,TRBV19,TGTGCCAGTAGCCCCTGGGGTAGCGGGAGGCCCGGTGAGCAGTTCTTC,CASSPWGSGRPGEQFF
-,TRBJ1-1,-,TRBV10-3,TGTGCCATCAGTGCCCAGGGGCAGGCCAACGGGGAAGCTTTCTTT,CAISAQGQANGEAFF
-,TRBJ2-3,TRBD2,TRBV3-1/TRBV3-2,TGTGCCAGCAGCCAAGGAGCCGGGACTAGCGGGAGGAAGACAGATACGCAGTATTTT,CASSQGAGTSGRKTDTQYF
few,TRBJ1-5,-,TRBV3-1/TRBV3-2,TGTGCCAGCAGCCCTCGGGGGGGCGCGAGCAATCAGCCCCAGCATTTT,CASSPRGGASNQPQHF
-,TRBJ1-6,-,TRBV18,TGTGCCAGCTCACCATACTCGGGGGAATCACCCCTCCACTTT,CASSPYSGESPLHF
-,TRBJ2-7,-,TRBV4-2,TGTGCCAGCAGCCAAGATGGCAATCGGGGGGCGCAGTACTTC,CASSQDGNRGAQYF
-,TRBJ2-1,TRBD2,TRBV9,TGTGCCAGCAGCCCACCCCCGGGACTACGCAATGAGCAGTTCTTC,CASSPPPGLRNEQFF
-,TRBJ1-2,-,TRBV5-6,TGTGCCAGCAGCTTGGCTTGGGACACCAACTATGGCTACACCTTC,CASSLAWDTNYGYTF
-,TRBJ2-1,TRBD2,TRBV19,TGTGCCAGTAGTATAGGGGGGACTAGCTACAATGAGCAGTTCTTC,CASSIGGTSYNEQFF
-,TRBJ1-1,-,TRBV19,TGTGCCAGTAGTATAGTGGGCCGAGGGGGTGAAGCTTTCTTT,CASSIVGRGGEAFF
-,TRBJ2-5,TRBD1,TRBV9,TGTGCCAGCAGCGTAGGCGGGACAGGGGGGGAGACCCAGTACTTC,CASSVGGTGGETQYF
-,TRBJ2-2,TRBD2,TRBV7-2,TGTGCCAGCAGCCAGCCGGGGGGGCTTGCCGGGGAGCTGTTTTTT,CASSQPGGLAGELFF
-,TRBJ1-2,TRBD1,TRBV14,TGTGCCAGCAGCGCCCGGACAGGGGGCTCTGGCTACACCTTC,CASSARTGGSGYTF
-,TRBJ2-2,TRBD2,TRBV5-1,TGCGCCAGCAGCTCGGGGACTAGCGGGTACACCGGGGAGCTGTTTTTT,CASSSGTSGYTGELFF
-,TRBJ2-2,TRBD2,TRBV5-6,TGTGCCAGCACCCCCGGACTAGCGCCGAACACCGGGGAGCTGTTTTTT,CASTPGLAPNTGELFF
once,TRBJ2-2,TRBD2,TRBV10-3,TGTGCCACCTTAGCGGGGACGAACACCGGGGAGCTGTTTTTT,CATLAGTNTGELFF
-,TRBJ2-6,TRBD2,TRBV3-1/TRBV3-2,TGTGCCAGCAGCCCCCTAGCGGGGGGCTTAACGGGGGCCAACGTCCTGACTTTC,CASSPLAGGLTGANVLTF
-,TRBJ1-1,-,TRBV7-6,TGTGCCAGCAGCCCCCCCAGGCAGCCGGACACTGAAGCTTTCTTT,CASSPPRQPDTEAFF
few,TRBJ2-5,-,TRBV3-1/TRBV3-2,TGTGCCAGCAGCCAAGGTCAGCGGGCAGGTACCCAGTACTTC,CASSQGQRAGTQYF
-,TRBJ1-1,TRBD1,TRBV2,TGTGCCAGCAGTCGGCTGCAGGGGGCTGAAGCTTTCTTT,CASSRLQGAEAFF
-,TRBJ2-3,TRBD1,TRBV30,TGTGCCTGGAGTTTAGGGGGCCAAAGCACAGATACGCAGTATTTT,CAWSLGGQSTDTQYF
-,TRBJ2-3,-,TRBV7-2,TGTGCCAGCAGCTTAGGGGCTAGCGTGACAGATACGCAGTATTTT,CASSLGASVTDTQYF
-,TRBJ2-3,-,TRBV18,TGTGCCAGCTCACCCCGGGAGCCCACAGATACGCAGTATTTT,CASSPREPTDTQYF
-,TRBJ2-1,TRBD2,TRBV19,TGTGCCAGTAGTATCGGGACTAGCGGGAGGAGGTTCTTC,CASSIGTSGRRFF
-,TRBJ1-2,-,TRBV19,TGTGCCAGTAGTATCCCCGTTAGTCACTATGGCTACACCTTC,CASSIPVSHYGYTF
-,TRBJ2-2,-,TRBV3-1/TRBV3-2,TGTGCCAGCAGCCAAGTTCCGGCCCAGGGCGGGGAGCTGTTTTTT,CASSQVPAQGGELFF
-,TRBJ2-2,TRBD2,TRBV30,TGTGCCTGGAGCGGGGGGTCCCTCGGGGAGCTGTTTTTT,CAWSGGSLGELFF
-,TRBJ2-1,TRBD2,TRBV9,TGTGCCAGCAGCCCCTTAGCGGGAGGGCACAATGAGCAGTTCTTC,CASSPLAGGHNEQFF
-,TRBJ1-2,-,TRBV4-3,TGCGCCAGCAGCCCGGCGAGGAACTATGGCTACACCTTC,CASSPARNYGYTF
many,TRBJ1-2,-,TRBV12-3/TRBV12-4,TGTGCCAGCAGGAAGACAGCCGCTGGCTACACCTTC,CASRKTAAGYTF
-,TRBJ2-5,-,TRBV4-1,TGCGCCAGCAGCCAAGTAGGGGGTCGCGGGGAGACCCAGTACTTC,CASSQVGGRGETQYF
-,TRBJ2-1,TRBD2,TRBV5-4,TGTGCCAGCAGCCCGGGACTAGCGGGGTGGGTTTCCTACAATGAGCAGTTCTTC,CASSPGLAGWVSYNEQFF
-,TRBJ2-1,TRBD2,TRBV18,TGTGCCAGCTCACCCGGGGGGTATGCGCAGTTCTTC,CASSPGGYAQFF
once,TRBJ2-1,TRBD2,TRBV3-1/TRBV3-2,TGTGCCAGCAGCCCTCTAGCGGGAGGGCTCGCTGAGCAGTTCTTC,CASSPLAGGLAEQFF
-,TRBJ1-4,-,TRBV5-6,TGTGCCAGCAGCTTGAGGGCAGGGGTAAATGAAAAACTGTTTTTT,CASSLRAGVNEKLFF
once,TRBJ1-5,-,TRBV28,TGTGCCAGCAGTTTATTGGGGGGGTCCCAGCATTTT,CASSLLGGSQHF
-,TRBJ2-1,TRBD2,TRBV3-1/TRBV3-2,TGTGCCAGCAGCCAAGTGGTGGCTAGCGGGAGGGGGGGGTACAATGAGCAGTTCTTC,CASSQVVASGRGGYNEQFF
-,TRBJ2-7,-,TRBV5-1,TGCGCCAGCAGCTTGGGGGGGCAGGTCGCCCCACACGAGCAGTACTTC,CASSLGGQVAPHEQYF
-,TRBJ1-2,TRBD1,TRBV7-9,TGTGCCAGCAGCTTAGTCCCGACCGACAGGGTTGATGGCTACACCTTC,CASSLVPTDRVDGYTF
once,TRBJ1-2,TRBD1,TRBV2,TGTGCCAGCAGCACAGGGGGCGATATGAGCTACACCTTC,CASSTGGDMSYTF
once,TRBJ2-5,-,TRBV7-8,TGTGCCAGCAGCTTCCGCGGCCAAGAGACCCAGTACTTC,CASSFRGQETQYF
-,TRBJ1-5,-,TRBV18,TGTGCCAGCTCACCGGGCTATAATCAGCCCCAGCATTTT,CASSPGYNQPQHF
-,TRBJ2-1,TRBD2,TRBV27,TGTGCCAGCAGTCCCCGCCGTACTAGCGGGAGGTCGAGCAATGAGCAGTTCTTC,CASSPRRTSGRSSNEQFF